Each of the 13 T cell receptor beta chains below was sequenced from the same sample in a study of T cells in localized non-small cell lung cancer. Clones were read by immunoSEQ multiplex PCR, and TCRdb kept only the in-frame ones, dropping some. The sample includes 30,000 to 45,000 clones, roughly 92% seen only once; the top ten take approximately 7%. The specimen was peripheral blood, collected before any cancer treatment. The receptors were sampled from a female donor of 60 years or more with stage I lung adenocarcinoma.

This clone occurred a few times. This rearrangement joins TRBV7-9 to TRBJ2-7; D unclear. V lost 4 bases and J 0 bases, leaving 10 bases between the germline ends. The length of the CDR3 is 14 residues. Germline V gives CDR1 SEHNR, CDR2 FQNEAQ (reference sequence). This CDR3 is CASSSERSSYEQYV. The CDR3 DNA follows: TGTGCCAGCAGCTCGGAGAGGAGCTCCTACGAGCAGTACGTC.

The J gene is TRBJ1-5, the V gene TRBV28; D is perhaps TRBD1 (5 bases). This CDR3 is 13 amino acids long. The V gene lost 10 bases and the J gene lost 3 bases, with 13 bases spanning the gap. Germline CDR1 is MDHEN and CDR2 is SYDVKM. This CDR3 is CATARGFNQPQHF. The DNA of the CDR3 is TGTGCCACCGCTCGGGGGTTCAATCAGCCCCAGCATTTT.

The V call is TRBV5-1, the J call TRBJ1-1; possible D gene TRBD1, 6 bases. Trimming took off 0 bases at V and 5 bases at J, with 11 bases between the two ends. The CDR3 has 14 amino acids. Germline lookup yields CDR1 SGHRS and CDR2 YFSETQ. Written as DNA, the CDR3 is TGCGCCAGCAGCTTGGCTGGGGGCGGGACTGAAGCTTTCTTT. Translating it yields CASSLAGGGTEAFF. The complete variable domain, with remaining parts taken from reference TRBV5-1 and TRBJ1-1, reads KAGVTQTPRYLIKTRGQQVTLSCSPISGHRSVSWYQQTPGQGLQFLFEYFSETQRNKGNFPGRFSGRQFSNSRSEMNVSTLELGDSALYLCASSLAGGGTEAFFGQGTRLTVV.

This chain connects TRBV6-5 to TRBJ2-7; either TRBD1 or TRBD2 may fit D (5 bases each). The length of the CDR3 is 15 residues. Trimming took 6 bases from V and 2 from J, leaving 17 bases between them. Germline CDR1 MNHEY, CDR2 SVGAGI. DNA for the CDR3: TGTGCCAGCAGCCCCCGTGAGGGGTCACCCTACGAGCAGTACTTC. Translation gives CASSPREGSPYEQYF.

Only one count was recorded for this clone. This sequence joins TRBV6-1 and TRBJ1-4, with 7 bases identical to TRBD1. V lost 6 bases to trimming and J lost 8 bases; unmatched junction nucleotides: 9. Germline V CDR1 and CDR2: MNHNS, SASEGT. The CDR3 runs to 14 residues. CDR3 sequence: CASSQRGPGEKLFF. CDR3 coding DNA: TGTGCCAGCAGCCAAAGGGGGCCTGGGGAAAAACTGTTTTTT.

This chain links TRBV6-5 with TRBJ1-6; perhaps TRBD1 as D (5 bases). V was clipped by 7 bases and J by 5 bases, with 12 bases between them. CDR1 and CDR2 from the germline V gene are MNHEY and SVGAGI. The CDR3 is 14 amino acids. CDR3: CASTVGRNNSPLHF. As DNA, the CDR3 is TGTGCCAGCACGGTGGGACGGAATAATTCACCCCTCCACTTT.

V is TRBV6-1 and J is TRBJ1-5; D perhaps matches TRBD1 (5 bases). CDR1 MNHNS and CDR2 SASEGT come from the germline V gene. V was trimmed by 2 bases and J by 0 bases, leaving 14 bases between them. The CDR3 is 17 amino acids. The CDR3: CASSENGMGVSNQPQHF. The CDR3 DNA reads TGTGCCAGCAGTGAAAATGGGATGGGGGTTAGCAATCAGCCCCAGCATTTT.

The DNA for the CDR3 is TGTGCCAGCAGCCCCGGGACACATAATCAGCCCCAGCATTTT. Encoded protein: CASSPGTHNQPQHF. The gene calls are TRBV6-5 and TRBJ1-5, with a possible D match to TRBD1 (6 bases). Trimming pared 6 bases from V and 4 bases from J, leaving 13 bases between. The length of the CDR3 is 14 residues. Germline values: CDR1 MNHEY, CDR2 SVGAGI.

The chain is built from TRBV10-2 and TRBJ2-2, with D perhaps TRBD2 (6 bases). The V end lost 6 bases, the J end lost 7 bases, and 9 bases lay between the germline ends. CDR1 is WSHSY, CDR2 SAAADI, per germline. The CDR3 consists of 12 residues. As DNA, the CDR3 is TGCGCCAGCAGGGATAGCGGCGGGGAGCTGTTTTTT. Encoded protein: CASRDSGGELFF.

The chain carries TRBV4-2 and TRBJ2-5; D is unresolved. The germline V and J ends were trimmed by 3 bases and 1 base, with 9 bases remaining between them. Germline V gene data show CDR1 as LGHNA and CDR2 as YNFKEQ. The CDR3 is 14 amino acids. The CDR3 coding sequence is TGTGCCAGCAGCCACAGTGGCGGCCAAGAGACCCAGTACTTC. Translating gives CASSHSGGQETQYF.

J is TRBJ1-4 and V is TRBV19, with D perhaps matching TRBD1 (5 bases). With 5 bases removed from V and 4 bases from J, the gap between germline ends came to 17 bases. The CDR3 runs 16 residues. Per germline, CDR1 LNHDA and CDR2 SQIVND (reference sequence). CDR3 amino acids: CASSPRGRGYNEKLFF. CDR3 nucleotides: TGTGCCAGTAGTCCCCGCGGGCGGGGGTATAATGAAAAACTGTTTTTT.

This clone was seen once. The chain has TRBV6-5 and TRBJ1-3; D might be TRBD1 (6 bases). The germline gives CDR1 MNHEY, CDR2 SVGAGI. The length of the CDR3 is 15 residues. The V end was cut by 10 bases, the J end by 4 bases, with 20 bases between. The CDR3 loop reads CATLQGGFLGNTIYF. The CDR3 DNA reads TGTGCCACTCTACAGGGCGGTTTTCTGGGAAACACCATATATTTT.

The chain has TRBV11-3 and TRBJ2-2; perhaps TRBD1 as D (6 bases). CDR1 and CDR2 (germline): SGHNT, YENEEA. Trimming stripped 1 base from V and 3 bases from J, with 9 bases between. This CDR3 has 15 amino acids. The CDR3 sequence is CASSLGGRDTGELFF. The CDR3 coding sequence is TGTGCCAGCAGCTTAGGGGGGCGGGACACCGGGGAGCTGTTTTTT.